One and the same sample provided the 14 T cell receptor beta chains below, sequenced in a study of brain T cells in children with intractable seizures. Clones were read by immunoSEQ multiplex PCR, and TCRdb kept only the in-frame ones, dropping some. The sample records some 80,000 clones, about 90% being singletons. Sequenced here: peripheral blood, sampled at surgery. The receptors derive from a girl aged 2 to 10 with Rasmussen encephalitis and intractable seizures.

The CDR3 region has the DNA TGTGCCAGCAGCTTCTACTCTGGAAACACCATATATTTT. This encodes CASSFYSGNTIYF. The chain links TRBV5-4 to TRBJ1-3; D unclear. The germline gives CDR1 SGHNT, CDR2 YYREEE (reference sequence). This CDR3 spans 13 amino acids. The V end lost 2 bases, the J end lost 0 bases, and 3 bases lay between the germline ends.

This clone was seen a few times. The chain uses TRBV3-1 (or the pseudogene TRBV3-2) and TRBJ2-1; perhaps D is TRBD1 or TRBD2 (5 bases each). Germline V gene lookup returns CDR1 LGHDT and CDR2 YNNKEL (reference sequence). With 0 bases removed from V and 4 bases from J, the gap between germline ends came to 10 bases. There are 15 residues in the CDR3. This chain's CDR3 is CASSQDRGGYNEQFF. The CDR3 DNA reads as TGTGCCAGCAGCCAAGATCGGGGCGGATACAATGAGCAGTTCTTC.

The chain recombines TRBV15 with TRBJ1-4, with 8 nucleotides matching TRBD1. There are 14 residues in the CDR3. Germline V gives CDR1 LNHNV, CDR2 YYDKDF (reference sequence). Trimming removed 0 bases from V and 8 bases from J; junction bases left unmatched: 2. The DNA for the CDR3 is TGTGCCACCAGCAGAGACACAGGGGGGGAAAAACTGTTTTTT. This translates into CATSRDTGGEKLFF.

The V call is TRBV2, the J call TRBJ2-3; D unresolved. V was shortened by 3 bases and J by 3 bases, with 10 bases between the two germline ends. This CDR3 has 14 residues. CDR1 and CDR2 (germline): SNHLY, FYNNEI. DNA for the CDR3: TGTGCCAGCAGTGAGCCCAGAGTAACAGATACGCAGTATTTT. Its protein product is CASSEPRVTDTQYF.

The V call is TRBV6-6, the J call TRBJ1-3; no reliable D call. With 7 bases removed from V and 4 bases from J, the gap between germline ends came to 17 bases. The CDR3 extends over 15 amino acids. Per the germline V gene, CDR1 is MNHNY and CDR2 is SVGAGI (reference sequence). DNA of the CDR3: TGTGCCAGCACCCCGGAGCGTCTTTTAGGAAACACCATATATTTT. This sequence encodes CASTPERLLGNTIYF.

CDR3 amino acids: CASSLGRGYEQYF. In DNA, the CDR3 is TGCGCCAGCAGCCTGGGACGGGGATACGAGCAGTACTTC. The chain joins TRBV4-1 to TRBJ2-7; D is tentatively TRBD1 or TRBD2 (5 bases each). Germline V gene lookup returns CDR1 MGHRA and CDR2 YSYEKL. This CDR3 is 13 amino acids long. V shed 4 bases and J shed 4 bases, with 11 bases lying between them.

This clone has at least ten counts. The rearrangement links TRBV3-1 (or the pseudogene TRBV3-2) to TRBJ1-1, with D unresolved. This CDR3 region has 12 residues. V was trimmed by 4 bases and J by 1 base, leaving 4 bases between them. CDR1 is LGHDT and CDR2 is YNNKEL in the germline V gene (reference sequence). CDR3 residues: CASSRTNTEAFF. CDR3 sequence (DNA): TGTGCCAGCAGCCGAACGAACACTGAAGCTTTCTTT.

The CDR3 coding sequence is TGTGCCATCAGTGAAAGGGGTTCCGGCACTAATGAAAAACTGTTTTTT. As protein: CAISERGSGTNEKLFF. The chain uses TRBV10-3 and TRBJ1-4, with D perhaps matching TRBD1 (5 bases). The V and J ends lost 3 bases and 2 bases respectively, with 13 bases between them. Germline CDR1 and CDR2: ENHRY and SYGVKD. The CDR3 contains 16 residues.

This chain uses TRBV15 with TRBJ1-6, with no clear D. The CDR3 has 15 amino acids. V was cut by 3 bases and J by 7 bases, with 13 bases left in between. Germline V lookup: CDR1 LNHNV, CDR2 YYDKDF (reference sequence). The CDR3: CATSSVAGGNSPLHF. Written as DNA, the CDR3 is TGTGCCACCAGCAGTGTAGCGGGAGGCAATTCACCCCTCCACTTT.

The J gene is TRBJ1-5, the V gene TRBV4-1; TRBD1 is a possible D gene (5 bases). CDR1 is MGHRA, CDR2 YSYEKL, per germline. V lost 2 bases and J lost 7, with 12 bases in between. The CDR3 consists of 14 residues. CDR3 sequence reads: CASSQFRGRQPQHF. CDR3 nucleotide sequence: TGCGCCAGCAGCCAATTTAGGGGAAGGCAGCCCCAGCATTTT.

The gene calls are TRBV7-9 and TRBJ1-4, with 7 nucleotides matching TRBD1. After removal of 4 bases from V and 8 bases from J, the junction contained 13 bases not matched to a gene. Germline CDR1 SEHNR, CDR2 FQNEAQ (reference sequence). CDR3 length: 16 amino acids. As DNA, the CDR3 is TGTGCCAGCAGCTCAAAGCCGGGACAGAGGGGGGAAAAACTGTTTTTT. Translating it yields CASSSKPGQRGEKLFF.

As DNA, the CDR3 is TGTGCCAGTATGGGCAGGGGGTACGAGCAGTACTTC. It encodes CASMGRGYEQYF. V is TRBV19 and J is TRBJ2-7; 7 bases fit TRBD1. After removal of 7 bases from V and 4 bases from J, the junction contained 4 bases not matched to a gene. The germline V gene has CDR1 LNHDA and CDR2 SQIVND (reference sequence). The CDR3 has 12 residues. The entire variable domain, with the rest obtained from reference TRBV19 and TRBJ2-7, is as follows: DGGITQSPKYLFRKEGQNVTLSCEQNLNHDAMYWYRQDPGQGLRLIYYSQIVNDFQKGDIAEGYSVSREKKESFPLTVTSAQKNPTAFYLCASMGRGYEQYFGPGTRLTVT.

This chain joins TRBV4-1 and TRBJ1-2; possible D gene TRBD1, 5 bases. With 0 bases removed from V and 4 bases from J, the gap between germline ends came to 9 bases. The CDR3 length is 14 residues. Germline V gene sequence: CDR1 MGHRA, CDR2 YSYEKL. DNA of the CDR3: TGCGCCAGCAGCCAAGATTGGACACTCTATGGCTACACCTTC. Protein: CASSQDWTLYGYTF.

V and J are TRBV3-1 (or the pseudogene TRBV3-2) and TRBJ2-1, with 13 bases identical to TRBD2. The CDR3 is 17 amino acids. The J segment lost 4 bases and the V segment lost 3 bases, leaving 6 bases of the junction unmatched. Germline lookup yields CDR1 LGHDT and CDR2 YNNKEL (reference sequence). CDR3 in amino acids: CASSHQSGLAGYNEQFF. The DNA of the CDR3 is TGTGCCAGCAGCCATCAATCGGGACTAGCGGGATACAATGAGCAGTTCTTC.